This T cell receptor (beta chain) appears in the sequencing data of a study of response to subunit inactivated influenza vaccine. Findings and caveats of the study: It was suggested by the authors that few new T cells are recruited by each seasonal influenza vaccination.

This clonotype showed up just a few times. Its specificity is not known. The germline gives CDR1 SQVTM, CDR2 ANQGSEA. The CDR3 length is 14 residues. V lost 4 bases to trimming and J lost 0 bases; unmatched junction nucleotides: 3. TCRdb itself ran the RT-PCR reads through MiXCR, one entry per CDR3 protein. The table records about 190,000 distinct CDR3 sequences, roughly 14% of them present only once. This chain links TRBV29-1 with TRBJ2-1, with TRBD2 identical over 7 bases. The sample consisted of CD8+ T cells sorted from PBMCs, taken around 5 days after vaccination. This TCR came from a man aged 45 to 65 who received an inactivated influenza vaccine. As DNA, the CDR3 is TGCAGCGTTGGAGGGACTACCTCCTACAATGAGCAGTTCTTC. This encodes CSVGGTTSYNEQFF.